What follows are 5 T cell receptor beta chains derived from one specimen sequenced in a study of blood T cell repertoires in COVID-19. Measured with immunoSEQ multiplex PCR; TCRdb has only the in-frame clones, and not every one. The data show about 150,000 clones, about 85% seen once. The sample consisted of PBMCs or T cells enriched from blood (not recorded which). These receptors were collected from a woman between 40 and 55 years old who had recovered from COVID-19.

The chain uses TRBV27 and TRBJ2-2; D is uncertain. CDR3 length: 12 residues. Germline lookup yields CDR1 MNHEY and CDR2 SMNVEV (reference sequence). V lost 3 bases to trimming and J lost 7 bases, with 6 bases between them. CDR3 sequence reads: CASSFAVGELFF. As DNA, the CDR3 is TGTGCCAGCAGTTTTGCGGTCGGGGAGCTGTTTTTT.

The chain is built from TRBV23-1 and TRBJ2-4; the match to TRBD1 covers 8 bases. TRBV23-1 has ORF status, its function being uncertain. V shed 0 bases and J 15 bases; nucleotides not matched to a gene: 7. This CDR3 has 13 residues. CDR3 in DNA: TGCGCCAGCAGTCAATCGACAGGGGACAGCTTGTACTTC. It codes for CASSQSTGDSLYF.

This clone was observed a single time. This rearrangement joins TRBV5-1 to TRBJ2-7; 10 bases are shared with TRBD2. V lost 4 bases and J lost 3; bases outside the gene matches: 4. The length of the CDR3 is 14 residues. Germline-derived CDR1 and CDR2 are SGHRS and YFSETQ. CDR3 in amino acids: CASSRTSGDYEQYF. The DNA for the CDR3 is TGCGCCAGCAGCAGGACTAGCGGTGACTACGAGCAGTACTTC.

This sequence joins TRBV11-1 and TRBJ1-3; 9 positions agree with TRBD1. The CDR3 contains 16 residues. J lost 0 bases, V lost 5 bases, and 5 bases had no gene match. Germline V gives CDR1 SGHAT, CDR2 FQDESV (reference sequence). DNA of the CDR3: TGTGCCAGCAGCCGGGGACAGGGAAACTCTGGAAACACCATATATTTT. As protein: CASSRGQGNSGNTIYF.

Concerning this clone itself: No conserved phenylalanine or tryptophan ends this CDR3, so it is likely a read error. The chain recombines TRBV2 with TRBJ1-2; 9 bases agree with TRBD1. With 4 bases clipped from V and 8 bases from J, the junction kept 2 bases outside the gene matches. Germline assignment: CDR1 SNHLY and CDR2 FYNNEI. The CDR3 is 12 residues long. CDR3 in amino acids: CASSAGQGGYTL. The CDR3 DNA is TGTGCCAGCAGTGCCGGACAGGGGGGCTACACCCTC.